The 19 T cell receptor beta chains presented below share a single source sample, sequenced in a study of T-cell reconstitution after alpha-beta-depleted transplantation in children. Construction of the TCRbeta library involved unique molecular identifiers. TCRdb re-analysed the PCR reads in MiXCR, keeping a single row per CDR3 protein. Of a few hundred thousand distinct CDR3 sequences in the sample, 10% to 15% were seen once. The sequencing here drew on PBMCs, mostly from graft donor cells, taken 360 days after TCRalphabeta/CD19-depleted stem cell transplant. The receptors were sampled from a male patient younger than 18 who had a stem cell transplant for acute myeloid leukemia, so the T cells may come from the graft donor.

This clonotype was counted a few times. The rearrangement links TRBV20-1 to TRBJ2-5; TRBD2 matches 16 bases. J gave up 6 bases and V 6 bases, and 13 bases lay outside the gene matches. This CDR3 comprises 17 residues. Germline-derived CDR1 and CDR2 are DFQATT and SNEGSKA (reference sequence). The CDR3 here is CSAKVGTSGRALKTQYF. CDR3 DNA sequence: TGCAGTGCGAAGGTTGGGACTAGCGGGAGGGCCTTGAAGACCCAGTACTTC.

This chain uses TRBV11-2 with TRBJ2-4, with D maybe TRBD1 (5 bases). V shed 6 bases and J shed 0 bases, with 21 bases lying between them. Germline V gives CDR1 SGHAT, CDR2 FQNNGV. The CDR3 is made up of 18 amino acids. The CDR3, as DNA: TGTGCCAGCAGGCCCGACAGCCCCTACTTTATAGCCAAAAACATTCAGTACTTC. Its translation: CASRPDSPYFIAKNIQYF.

This chain connects TRBV4-2 to TRBJ2-7; D is perhaps TRBD1 (6 bases). The germline V gene encodes CDR1 LGHNA and CDR2 YNFKEQ. Trimming pared 4 bases from V and 2 bases from J, leaving 9 bases between. CDR3 length: 13 amino acids. The CDR3 nucleotides read TGTGCCAGCAGCCGAGGGGGACCCTACGAGCAGTACTTC. Translating it yields CASSRGGPYEQYF.

This clonotype turned up a few times. This chain uses TRBV15 with TRBJ2-3; D may match TRBD1 or TRBD2 (5 bases each). V was shortened by 1 base and J by 4 bases, with 12 bases between the two germline ends. Germline V gene data show CDR1 as LNHNV and CDR2 as YYDKDF (reference sequence). This CDR3 is built from 15 residues. The CDR3 region is CATSRAAGTADTQYF. The CDR3 DNA follows: TGTGCCACCAGCAGAGCGGCAGGGACGGCAGATACGCAGTATTTT.

There are a few counts of this clonotype. The chain combines TRBV15 with TRBJ2-7, with D possibly being TRBD2 (6 bases). V lost 2 bases to trimming and J lost 4 bases, with 18 bases between them. The CDR3 spans 16 residues. The germline CDR1 and CDR2 sequences are LNHNV and YYDKDF (reference sequence). The CDR3 DNA sequence: TGTGCCACCAGCAGATTTAGCGGAACTGAACGGTACGAGCAGTACTTC. This translates into CATSRFSGTERYEQYF.

This clonotype showed up just a few times. The chain combines TRBV28 with TRBJ2-5, with TRBD1 as a possible D gene (6 bases). There are 16 residues in the CDR3. CDR1 is MDHEN, CDR2 SYDVKM, per germline. V was shortened by 2 bases and J by 1 base, with 14 bases between the two germline ends. The CDR3, as DNA: TGTGCCAGCAGTTTACCAACTTACAGGGCCCAAGAGACCCAGTACTTC. It yields the protein CASSLPTYRAQETQYF.

The V call is TRBV9, the J call TRBJ2-7; TRBD2 matches 11 bases. CDR1 is SGDLS, CDR2 YYNGEE, per germline. The CDR3 extends over 15 amino acids. V gave up 3 bases and J gave up 3 bases; unmatched junction bases: 5. CDR3 sequence: CASSGHGTSGYEQYF. The CDR3 DNA is TGTGCCAGCAGCGGACACGGGACTAGCGGCTACGAGCAGTACTTC.

This clonotype was counted many times. CDR3 DNA sequence: TGCGCCAGCAGCGGGTCGACAGCCACTCCTAGCACAGATACGCAGTATTTT. Translated: CASSGSTATPSTDTQYF. V usage is TRBV5-1 and J usage is TRBJ2-3, with a possible D match to TRBD1 (5 bases). The CDR3 totals 17 residues. Trimming stripped 4 bases from V and 0 bases from J, with 18 bases between. CDR1 is SGHRS, CDR2 YFSETQ, per germline.

The chain joins TRBV3-1 to TRBJ2-3; 10 positions match TRBD2. Germline CDR1 reads LGHDT; CDR2 reads YNNKEL (reference sequence). The CDR3 sequence is 18 residues long. Trimming removed 0 bases from V and 2 bases from J; junction bases left unmatched: 8. CDR3 DNA sequence: TGTGCCAGCAGCCAAGAACCCCGACTAGCGGGCTTCACAGATACGCAGTATTTT. This codes for CASSQEPRLAGFTDTQYF.

This clonotype was detected only a few times. The V call is TRBV20-1, the J call TRBJ2-3; D perhaps matches TRBD1 (6 bases). The V gene lost 3 bases and the J gene lost 1 base, with 8 bases spanning the gap. This CDR3 has 13 residues. Germline V CDR1 and CDR2: DFQATT, SNEGSKA (reference sequence). For the CDR3, the DNA is TGCAGTGCTAGCTGGACAGGCACAGATACGCAGTATTTT. Translating it yields CSASWTGTDTQYF.

The chain joins TRBV6-5 to TRBJ2-2; D perhaps matches TRBD1 (5 bases). V shed 2 bases and J shed 0 bases, with 10 bases lying between them. This CDR3 has 16 amino acids. The germline CDR1 and CDR2 sequences are MNHEY and SVGAGI. The CDR3 loop is CASSYVLGANTGELFF. CDR3 sequence (DNA): TGTGCCAGCAGTTACGTTCTAGGGGCGAACACCGGGGAGCTGTTTTTT.

In this sample, this clonotype turned up a few times. The V gene is TRBV9, the J gene TRBJ2-3; 7 bases are a match to TRBD2. Trimming removed 1 base from V and 3 bases from J; junction bases left unmatched: 17. Per the germline V gene, CDR1 is SGDLS and CDR2 is YYNGEE. The CDR3 totals 19 residues. The CDR3 is CASSVIPGLAAAGTDTQYF. The CDR3 nucleotides are TGTGCCAGCAGCGTAATCCCAGGTCTAGCGGCGGCGGGAACAGATACGCAGTATTTT.

This clonotype has a count of ten or more. J is TRBJ2-2 and V is TRBV7-2; TRBD2 aligns across 10 bases. This CDR3 is built from 18 residues. Germline V gene sequence: CDR1 SGHTA, CDR2 FQGNSA. V shed 2 bases, J shed 4 bases, and the junction held 10 bases outside the gene matches. CDR3 coding DNA: TGTGCCAGCAGCTTATGGCTAGCGGGAGTAATTGGCACCGGGGAGCTGTTTTTT. This gives the protein CASSLWLAGVIGTGELFF.

This clonotype was found a few times. V is TRBV25-1 and J is TRBJ2-1, with 8 bases identical to TRBD2. Trimming cost V 2 bases and J 6 bases; bases outside gene matches: 12. Germline CDR1 MGHDK, CDR2 SYGVNS. CDR3 size: 17 residues. DNA for the CDR3: TGTGCCAGCAGTGAAGCTGTAGGCCTAGCGGGCTTCAATGAGCAGTTCTTC. As protein: CASSEAVGLAGFNEQFF. The full variable domain, in which reference TRBV25-1 and TRBJ2-1 provide the parts outside the CDR3, is EADIYQTPRYLVIGTGKKITLECSQTMGHDKMYWYQQDPGMELHLIHYSYGVNSTEKGDLSSESTVSRIRTEHFPLTLESARPSHTSQYLCASSEAVGLAGFNEQFFGPGTRLTVL.

This clonotype was seen a handful of times. The chain uses TRBV10-3 and TRBJ2-5, with 10 bases aligning to TRBD1. V dropped 4 bases and J dropped 5; count of bases not matched to a gene: 10. Germline CDR1 reads ENHRY; CDR2 reads SYGVKD. The CDR3 is 16 residues long. The CDR3 region has the DNA TGTGCCATCAGTGGAGGGACAGGGGTGCTCCGGGAGACCCAGTACTTC. Translation: CAISGGTGVLRETQYF.

In its sample, this clonotype was seen many times. This rearrangement joins TRBV28 to TRBJ2-6, with D maybe TRBD1 (5 bases). The V gene's germline CDR1 is MDHEN and CDR2 SYDVKM. This CDR3 contains 15 residues. The V end was cut by 2 bases, the J end by 4 bases, with 9 bases between. As DNA, the CDR3 is TGTGCCAGCAGTTTAGGGGCTTCCGGGGCCAACGTCCTGACTTTC. Its protein product is CASSLGASGANVLTF. The full variable domain, with the rest looked up from reference TRBV28 and TRBJ2-6, is DVKVTQSSRYLVKRTGEKVFLECVQDMDHENMFWYRQDPGLGLRLIYFSYDVKMKEKGDIPEGYSVSREKKERFSLILESASTNQTSMYLCASSLGASGANVLTFGAGSRLTVL.

This rearrangement joins TRBV6-2 or TRBV6-3 to TRBJ2-3, with D unresolved. Germline CDR1 is MNHEY and CDR2 is SVGEGT. This CDR3 contains 12 residues. The V end was cut by 7 bases, the J end by 8 bases, with 13 bases between. The CDR3 nucleotides read TGTGCCAGCAAAGAAGGTGGGCGTACGCAGTATTTT. Translation: CASKEGGRTQYF.

In its sample, this clonotype was seen a few times. The CDR3 coding sequence is TGTGCCACCAGCAGAGCTGGCGTGCTACAGGGCTGGAGTGAGCAGTTCTTC. Protein product: CATSRAGVLQGWSEQFF. The chain has TRBV15 and TRBJ2-1; a possible D gene is TRBD1 (6 bases). The CDR3 has 17 amino acids. Trimming took off 1 base at V and 9 bases at J, with 22 bases between the two ends. Germline V CDR1 and CDR2: LNHNV, YYDKDF (reference sequence).

V usage is TRBV4-3 and J usage is TRBJ2-1; 9 nucleotides align to TRBD1. Looked up from germline, CDR1 is LGHNA and CDR2 is YSLEER. V lost 0 bases and J lost 7; bases outside the gene matches: 7. This CDR3 is 16 amino acids long. This CDR3 is CASSQEGQGLLNEQFF. The CDR3 bases are TGCGCCAGCAGCCAAGAGGGACAGGGTCTATTGAATGAGCAGTTCTTC.